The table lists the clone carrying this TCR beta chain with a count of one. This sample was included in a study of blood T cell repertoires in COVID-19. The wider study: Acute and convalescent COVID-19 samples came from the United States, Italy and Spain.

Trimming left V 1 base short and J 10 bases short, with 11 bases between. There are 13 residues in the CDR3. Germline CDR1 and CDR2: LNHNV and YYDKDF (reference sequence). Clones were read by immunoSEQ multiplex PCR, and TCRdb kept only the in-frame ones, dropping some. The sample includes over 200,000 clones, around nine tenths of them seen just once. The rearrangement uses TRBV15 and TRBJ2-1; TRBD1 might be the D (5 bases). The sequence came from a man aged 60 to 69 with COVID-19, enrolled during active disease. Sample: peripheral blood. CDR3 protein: CATSRGPTAEQFF. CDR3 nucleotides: TGTGCCACCAGCAGAGGGCCGACAGCAGAGCAGTTCTTC.